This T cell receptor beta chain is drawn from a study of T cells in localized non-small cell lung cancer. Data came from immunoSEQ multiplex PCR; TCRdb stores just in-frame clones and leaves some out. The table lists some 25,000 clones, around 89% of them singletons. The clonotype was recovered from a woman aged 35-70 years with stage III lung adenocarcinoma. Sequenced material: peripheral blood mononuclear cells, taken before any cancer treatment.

CDR3 nucleotide sequence: TGTGCCAGCAGTGTACGCGGAATTCTAGATACGCAGTATTTT. Amino acids: CASSVRGILDTQYF. The rearrangement links TRBV2 to TRBJ2-3; D call uncertain. Germline V gives CDR1 SNHLY, CDR2 FYNNEI. V lost 4 bases, J lost 5 bases, and 13 bases lay in between. The length of the CDR3 is 14 residues.